Below are 26 T cell receptor beta chains sequenced from a single sample in a study of cytomegalovirus exposure and HLA in healthy donors. A multiplex PCR was run with 60 Vbeta primers and 13 Jbeta primers. TCRdb's table, derived via immunoSEQ multiplex PCR, lists solely in-frame clones and lacks some. The table lists roughly 67,000 clones, roughly 78% of them singletons. Input material: PBMCs. The receptor set was obtained from a man in his forties in good health and CMV-seronegative.

This clone was counted only a few times. This chain connects TRBV7-9 to TRBJ2-1; 11 nucleotides agree with TRBD2. The trim removed 1 base at V and 5 bases at J, leaving 1 base unmatched. There are 15 residues in the CDR3. CDR1 is SEHNR and CDR2 is FQNEAQ in the germline V gene (reference sequence). The CDR3 here is CASSLVLAGDNEQFF. The DNA of the CDR3 is TGTGCCAGCAGCTTAGTACTAGCGGGGGACAATGAGCAGTTCTTC.

The chain is built from TRBV18 and TRBJ1-1; D may be TRBD1 (5 bases). Trimming cost V 0 bases and J 1 base, with 12 bases left between them. Germline V CDR1 and CDR2: KGHSH, LQKENI. The CDR3 consists of 16 residues. The chain's CDR3 is CASSPPTARENTEAFF. The CDR3 DNA follows: TGTGCCAGCTCACCACCTACAGCCAGGGAGAACACTGAAGCTTTCTTT.

The chain couples TRBV15 to TRBJ1-2; D not resolved. V gave up 0 bases and J gave up 0 bases, with 5 bases separating them. The CDR3 runs 14 residues. Germline lookup yields CDR1 LNHNV and CDR2 YYDKDF (reference sequence). CDR3 DNA sequence: TGTGCCACCAGCAGAGATATAGCTAACTATGGCTACACCTTC. Amino acid sequence: CATSRDIANYGYTF. The complete variable domain, with remaining parts taken from reference TRBV15 and TRBJ1-2, reads DAMVIQNPRYQVTQFGKPVTLSCSQTLNHNVMYWYQQKSSQAPKLLFHYYDKDFNNEADTPDNFQSRRPNTSFCFLDIRSPGLGDTAMYLCATSRDIANYGYTFGSGTRLTVV.

The V gene is TRBV11-2, the J gene TRBJ2-2; the match to TRBD2 covers 8 bases. CDR1 is SGHAT and CDR2 is FQNNGV in the germline V gene. V was pared by 10 bases and J by 2 bases, with 9 bases of the junction left unmatched. The CDR3 is 15 amino acids. DNA of the CDR3: TGTGCCACCCCCGGGGGGGGCCGTAACACCGGGGAGCTGTTTTTT. Its translation: CATPGGGRNTGELFF.

The V call is TRBV18, the J call TRBJ2-3; 15 bases are a match to TRBD2. The germline gives CDR1 KGHSH, CDR2 LQKENI. Unmatched junction bases numbered 9, after V lost 5 bases and J lost 15 bases. CDR3 length equals 14 residues. As DNA, the CDR3 is TGTGCCAGCTCAGCGGGACTAGCGGGAGGACCGCGATATTTT. It is translated as CASSAGLAGGPRYF.

This clone was counted once. The chain carries TRBV7-2 and TRBJ1-6; D call uncertain. From germline, CDR1 is SGHTA and CDR2 FQGNSA. V gave up 2 bases and J gave up 10 bases, with 12 bases separating them. The CDR3 length is 14 residues. CDR3 protein: CASSLRGEGSPLHF. CDR3 coding DNA: TGTGCCAGCAGCTTACGGGGTGAGGGATCACCCCTCCACTTT.

The chain recombines TRBV27 with TRBJ1-5; D is uncertain. The CDR3 spans 13 residues. V shed 4 bases and J shed 2 bases, with 6 bases lying between them. The V gene's germline CDR1 is MNHEY and CDR2 SMNVEV (reference sequence). In DNA, the CDR3 is TGTGCCAGCAGTTCCCATGGCAATCAGCCCCAGCATTTT. It translates to CASSSHGNQPQHF.

The gene calls are TRBV28 and TRBJ1-5, with D possibly matching TRBD1 (5 bases). Germline values: CDR1 MDHEN, CDR2 SYDVKM. Trimming took 4 bases from V and 3 from J, leaving 10 bases between them. The CDR3 length is 14 residues. CDR3 sequence (DNA): TGTGCCAGCAGTTCCCCGACAGCCAATCAGCCCCAGCATTTT. Protein sequence: CASSSPTANQPQHF.

This clone was picked up one time. This rearrangement joins TRBV6-6 to TRBJ2-5; D is possibly TRBD2 (5 bases). Germline V lookup: CDR1 MNHNY, CDR2 SVGAGI (reference sequence). The CDR3 covers 12 residues. Trimming pared 5 bases from V and 9 bases from J, leaving 13 bases between. The CDR3 nucleotides read TGTGCCAGCAGTCTCCTAGTCGGGGCCCAGTACTTC. It translates to CASSLLVGAQYF.

This clone was seen a handful of times. This chain links TRBV29-1 with TRBJ1-1; D is possibly TRBD1 (6 bases). Germline-derived CDR1 and CDR2 are SQVTM and ANQGSEA. There are 13 residues in the CDR3. The germline V and J ends were trimmed by 7 bases and 0 bases, with 12 bases remaining between them. In DNA, the CDR3 is TGCAGCGCCCGGGACACCTTGAACACTGAAGCTTTCTTT. Amino acids: CSARDTLNTEAFF.

The V call is TRBV5-1, the J call TRBJ2-3; TRBD2 matches at 12 bases. With 4 bases clipped from V and 4 bases from J, the junction kept 10 bases outside the gene matches. Germline V gene data show CDR1 as SGHRS and CDR2 as YFSETQ. The CDR3 contains 17 residues. CDR3: CASSKILAGGRADTQYF. As DNA, the CDR3 is TGCGCCAGCAGCAAGATTCTAGCGGGGGGGCGCGCAGATACGCAGTATTTT.

The V gene is TRBV6-5, the J gene TRBJ2-1; 10 bases are shared with TRBD1. The CDR3 spans 15 residues. Germline CDR1 is MNHEY and CDR2 is SVGAGI. V trimming: 5 bases; J trimming: 4 bases; junction bases outside the gene matches: 5. The DNA for the CDR3 is TGTGCCAGCAGTCCGACAGGGGGCGAATACAATGAGCAGTTCTTC. Translating gives CASSPTGGEYNEQFF.

As for this clone: The junction and the germline gene differ at one end; a read error may be behind it. The rearrangement links TRBV4-1 to TRBJ2-3; perhaps TRBD1 as D (5 bases). The CDR3 covers 15 residues. CDR1 and CDR2 (germline): MGHRA, YSYEKL. In nucleotides, the CDR3 is TGTGCCAGCAGCCAAACCCCTGACAGCTCCTATACGCAGTATTTT. Its protein product is CASSQTPDSSYTQYF.

The CDR3 is CASEDRGTGNTIYF. CDR3 bases: TGTGCCAGCGAGGACAGGGGGACAGGAAACACCATATATTTT. The chain carries TRBV25-1 and TRBJ1-3, with 10 bases matching TRBD1. V shed 8 bases, J shed 4 bases, and the junction held 5 bases outside the gene matches. The CDR3 is 14 residues long. Germline assignment: CDR1 MGHDK and CDR2 SYGVNS.

The chain couples TRBV6-5 to TRBJ1-1, with D uncertain. Per germline, CDR1 MNHEY and CDR2 SVGAGI. The V end was cut by 6 bases, the J end by 3 bases, with 8 bases between. The CDR3 runs 12 residues. CDR3 sequence: CASSLGDTEAFF. CDR3 DNA: TGTGCCAGCAGCCTCGGGGACACTGAAGCTTTCTTT.

In this sample, this clone turned up a few times. The V call is TRBV7-8, the J call TRBJ1-1; D is perhaps TRBD1 (5 bases). Germline values: CDR1 SGHVS, CDR2 FQNEAQ. V was cut by 2 bases and J by 4 bases, with 8 bases left in between. The CDR3 runs 13 residues. CDR3: CASSLRGGTEAFF. The CDR3 nucleotides read TGTGCCAGCAGCTTAAGGGGCGGCACTGAAGCTTTCTTT.

Comments on this clone: Germline and junction disagree at one end, which may indicate a read error. The CDR3 region is CASSLGDTSVLF. CDR3 coding DNA: TGTGCCAGCAGTTTAGGGGACACCTCCGTTCTTTTC. The chain uses TRBV28 and TRBJ2-7, with TRBD1 as a possible D gene (6 bases). The CDR3 loop spans 12 amino acids. CDR1 MDHEN and CDR2 SYDVKM come from the germline V gene.

The rearrangement uses TRBV7-8 and TRBJ1-6; TRBD1 matches 9 bases. The ends lost 5 bases at V and 6 bases at J; junction bases unmatched: 14. Germline V gene lookup returns CDR1 SGHVS and CDR2 FQNEAQ. The CDR3 loop spans 18 amino acids. As DNA, the CDR3 is TGTGCCAGCAGCGCAATCCCTTACAGGGGGCCGGGTAATTCACCCCTCCACTTT. It specifies CASSAIPYRGPGNSPLHF.

The chain uses TRBV29-1 and TRBJ1-2; D is uncertain. Deletions cut 1 base from V and 5 bases from J, with 5 bases between. The CDR3 loop spans 11 amino acids. Germline values: CDR1 SQVTM, CDR2 ANQGSEA. Written as DNA, the CDR3 is TGCAGCGTTGAAGGACTATATGGCTACACCTTC. Encoded protein: CSVEGLYGYTF.

The chain joins TRBV5-4 to TRBJ1-5; D is unclear. The CDR3 length is 15 residues. Looked up from germline, CDR1 is SGHNT and CDR2 is YYREEE (reference sequence). V dropped 4 bases and J dropped 5 bases, with 16 bases sitting between them. The CDR3 sequence: CASSQEYGTDQPQHF. In DNA, the CDR3 is TGTGCCAGCAGCCAAGAATATGGCACCGATCAGCCCCAGCATTTT. The full variable domain, completed using reference TRBV5-4 and TRBJ1-5, is ETGVTQSPTHLIKTRGQQVTLRCSSQSGHNTVSWYQQALGQGPQFIFQYYREEENGRGNFPPRFSGLQFPNYSSELNVNALELDDSALYLCASSQEYGTDQPQHFGDGTRLSIL.

The J gene is TRBJ2-7, the V gene TRBV4-1, with 9 bases fitting TRBD2. CDR1 is MGHRA and CDR2 is YSYEKL in the germline V gene. The junction had 4 bases not matched to a gene; V was cut back by 3 bases and J by 1 base. This CDR3 spans 15 amino acids. CDR3 in DNA: TGCGCCAGCAGCCAGGTGACTAGCGGTTCCTACGAGCAGTACTTC. Translated: CASSQVTSGSYEQYF.

This chain connects TRBV28 to TRBJ2-1; D is possibly TRBD2 (5 bases). The CDR3 contains 15 residues. V lost 3 bases and J 0 bases, leaving 9 bases between the germline ends. Germline assignment: CDR1 MDHEN and CDR2 SYDVKM. The CDR3 DNA reads as TGTGCCAGCAGTTTCGCGACTAACTCCTACAATGAGCAGTTCTTC. It encodes CASSFATNSYNEQFF.

V and J are TRBV5-6 and TRBJ1-1; D is uncertain. The CDR3 has 14 residues. Per germline, CDR1 SGHDT and CDR2 YYEEEE. Trimming cost V 1 base and J 1 base, with 8 bases left between them. The CDR3 bases are TGTGCCAGCAGCTTGTTCGGCGGGAACACTGAAGCTTTCTTT. Protein sequence: CASSLFGGNTEAFF.

The CDR3 here is CASREMGGWGYTF. The DNA of the CDR3 is TGTGCCAGCAGGGAGATGGGGGGTTGGGGCTACACCTTC. V usage is TRBV25-1 and J usage is TRBJ1-2; maybe TRBD1 (5 bases). Germline loops: CDR1 MGHDK, CDR2 SYGVNS. The V end lost 6 bases, the J end lost 8 bases, and 16 bases lay between the germline ends. The CDR3 covers 13 residues.

This clone was picked up a small number of times. This rearrangement joins TRBV6-1 to TRBJ2-5; 8 bases fit TRBD1. V lost 0 bases, J lost 2 bases, and 2 bases stayed unmatched. Per the germline V gene, CDR1 is MNHNS and CDR2 is SASEGT. The CDR3 has 15 amino acids. CDR3: CASSEATGGQETQYF. The CDR3 nucleotides are TGTGCCAGCAGTGAAGCCACAGGGGGGCAAGAGACCCAGTACTTC.

In its sample, this clone was seen once. The rearrangement uses TRBV9 and TRBJ1-3; the D is unclear. The V and J ends lost 3 bases and 2 bases respectively, with 6 bases between them. The germline V gene has CDR1 SGDLS and CDR2 YYNGEE. This CDR3 comprises 13 residues. The CDR3 DNA reads TGTGCCAGCAGCGCCAGGACTGGAAACACCATATATTTT. Translating gives CASSARTGNTIYF.